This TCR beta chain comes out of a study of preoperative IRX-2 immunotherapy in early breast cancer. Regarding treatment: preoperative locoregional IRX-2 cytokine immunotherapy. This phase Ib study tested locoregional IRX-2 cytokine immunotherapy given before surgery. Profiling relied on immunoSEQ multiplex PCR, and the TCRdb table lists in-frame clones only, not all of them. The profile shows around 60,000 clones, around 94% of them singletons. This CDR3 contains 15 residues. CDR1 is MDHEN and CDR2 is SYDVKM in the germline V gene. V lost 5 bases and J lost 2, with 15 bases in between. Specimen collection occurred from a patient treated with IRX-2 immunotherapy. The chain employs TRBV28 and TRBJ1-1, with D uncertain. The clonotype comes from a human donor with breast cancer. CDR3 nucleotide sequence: TGTGCCAGCAGTAAATGGACGGATTCCAACACTGAAGCTTTCTTT. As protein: CASSKWTDSNTEAFF.